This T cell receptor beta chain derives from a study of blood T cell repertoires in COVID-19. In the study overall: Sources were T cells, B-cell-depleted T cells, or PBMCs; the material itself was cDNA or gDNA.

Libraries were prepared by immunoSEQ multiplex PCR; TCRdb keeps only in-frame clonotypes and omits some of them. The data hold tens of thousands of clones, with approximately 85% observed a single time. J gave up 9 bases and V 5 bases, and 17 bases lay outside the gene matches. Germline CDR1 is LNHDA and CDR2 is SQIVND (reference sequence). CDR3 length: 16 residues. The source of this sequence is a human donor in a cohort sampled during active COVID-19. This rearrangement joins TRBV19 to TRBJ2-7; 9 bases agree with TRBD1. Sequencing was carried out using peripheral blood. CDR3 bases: TGTGCCAGTAGTCCTTCTTCTACAGGGGGCGCAGGGTGGCAGTACTTC. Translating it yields CASSPSSTGGAGWQYF.